This is a list of T cell receptor beta chains from one sample in a study of blood T cell repertoires in COVID-19. TCRdb keeps only in-frame clones here, not all; method: immunoSEQ multiplex PCR. The sample lists about 310,000 clones, around 87% occurring once. The specimen sequenced was peripheral blood. These receptors came from a woman aged 45-65 years who had recovered from COVID-19. CDR3s include the opening cysteine and the closing phenylalanine or tryptophan. Fields, in order: J gene, V gene, clone size, D gene, CDR3 protein, CDR3 DNA. D genes are given only for firm matches. For some rows the clone size is stated as once, few or many, or as a class when expanded; others skip it.

J gene: TRBJ1-3; V gene: TRBV9; clone size: once; D gene: NA; CDR3 protein: CASRAGSGNTIYF; CDR3 DNA: TGTGCCAGCAGAGCAGGCTCTGGAAACACCATATATTTT
J gene: TRBJ2-7; V gene: TRBV13; clone size: NA; D gene: TRBD2; CDR3 protein: CASSGGLAGYLEQYF; CDR3 DNA: TGTGCCAGCAGCGGAGGACTAGCGGGGTACTTAGAGCAGTACTTC
J gene: TRBJ2-6; V gene: TRBV7-9; clone size: NA; D gene: TRBD2; CDR3 protein: CASSLARGSYSGANVLTF; CDR3 DNA: TGTGCCAGCAGCTTAGCGCGGGGGTCCTACTCTGGGGCCAACGTCCTGACTTTC
J gene: TRBJ1-2; V gene: TRBV3-1/TRBV3-2; clone size: NA; D gene: TRBD1; CDR3 protein: CASSHLTGTDGYTF; CDR3 DNA: TGTGCCAGCAGCCATTTAACCGGGACAGATGGCTACACCTTC
J gene: TRBJ2-2; V gene: TRBV9; clone size: NA; D gene: TRBD2; CDR3 protein: CASSVGASGANTGELFF; CDR3 DNA: TGTGCCAGCAGCGTAGGTGCTAGCGGCGCGAACACCGGGGAGCTGTTTTTT
J gene: TRBJ1-2; V gene: TRBV20-1; clone size: NA; D gene: NA; CDR3 protein: CSAQQGRGYTF; CDR3 DNA: TGCAGTGCTCAACAGGGTAGGGGCTACACCTTC
J gene: TRBJ2-2; V gene: TRBV24-1; clone size: NA; D gene: NA; CDR3 protein: CATQGSNTGELFF; CDR3 DNA: TGTGCCACACAGGGTTCGAACACCGGGGAGCTGTTTTTT
J gene: TRBJ2-2; V gene: TRBV15; clone size: few; D gene: NA; CDR3 protein: CATSRETRTGELFF; CDR3 DNA: TGTGCCACCAGCAGAGAGACAAGAACCGGGGAGCTGTTTTTT
J gene: TRBJ1-5; V gene: TRBV11-2; clone size: NA; D gene: NA; CDR3 protein: CASSFGREQPQHF; CDR3 DNA: TGTGCCAGCAGCTTTGGCCGTGAACAGCCCCAGCATTTT
J gene: TRBJ2-7; V gene: TRBV5-6; clone size: NA; D gene: TRBD2; CDR3 protein: CASSLVGTPTSGYDEQYF; CDR3 DNA: TGTGCCAGCAGCTTGGTTGGGACACCGACTAGCGGGTATGACGAGCAGTACTTC
J gene: TRBJ2-7; V gene: TRBV7-8; clone size: NA; D gene: NA; CDR3 protein: CASSPIRVRSGEQYF; CDR3 DNA: TGTGCCAGCAGTCCGATTAGGGTGAGAAGCGGCGAGCAGTACTTC
J gene: TRBJ2-1; V gene: TRBV28; clone size: few; D gene: TRBD2; CDR3 protein: CASSTGLAGNNEQFF; CDR3 DNA: TGTGCCAGCAGCACGGGACTAGCGGGGAACAATGAGCAGTTCTTC
J gene: TRBJ1-1; V gene: TRBV30; clone size: NA; D gene: NA; CDR3 protein: CAWSWGGTEAFF; CDR3 DNA: TGTGCCTGGAGTTGGGGGGGCACTGAAGCTTTCTTT
J gene: TRBJ1-1; V gene: TRBV6-5; clone size: NA; D gene: TRBD1; CDR3 protein: CASSTYRGNAEAFF; CDR3 DNA: TGTGCCAGCAGTACCTACAGGGGGAACGCTGAAGCTTTCTTT
J gene: TRBJ2-3; V gene: TRBV2; clone size: few; D gene: TRBD2; CDR3 protein: CASRVGLAGVTDTQYF; CDR3 DNA: TGTGCCAGCAGGGTGGGACTAGCGGGAGTCACAGATACGCAGTATTTT
J gene: TRBJ1-1; V gene: TRBV14; clone size: NA; D gene: NA; CDR3 protein: CASSQGGEAFF; CDR3 DNA: TGTGCCAGCAGCCAAGGAGGAGAAGCTTTCTTT
J gene: TRBJ2-1; V gene: TRBV29-1; clone size: NA; D gene: NA; CDR3 protein: CSVAQDRDNEQFF; CDR3 DNA: TGCAGCGTTGCCCAGGACAGAGACAATGAGCAGTTCTTC
J gene: TRBJ2-7; V gene: TRBV12-3/TRBV12-4; clone size: NA; D gene: NA; CDR3 protein: CASSFPVSEQYF; CDR3 DNA: TGTGCCAGCAGTTTTCCCGTCTCCGAGCAGTACTTC
J gene: TRBJ2-3; V gene: TRBV5-1; clone size: NA; D gene: NA; CDR3 protein: CASSLDAGVEDTQYF; CDR3 DNA: TGCGCCAGCAGCTTGGATGCAGGGGTGGAAGATACGCAGTATTTT
J gene: TRBJ2-1; V gene: TRBV28; clone size: once; D gene: TRBD2; CDR3 protein: CASSSPLTSGRGRYNEQFF; CDR3 DNA: TGTGCCAGCAGTTCCCCACTGACTAGCGGGAGAGGGAGGTACAATGAGCAGTTCTTC
J gene: TRBJ2-1; V gene: TRBV9; clone size: NA; D gene: TRBD2; CDR3 protein: CASSPTTSVNEQFF; CDR3 DNA: TGTGCCAGCAGCCCCACGACTAGCGTCAATGAGCAGTTCTTC
J gene: TRBJ2-7; V gene: TRBV7-2; clone size: NA; D gene: TRBD2; CDR3 protein: CASSRMTSGSSYEQYF; CDR3 DNA: TGTGCCAGCAGCCGTATGACTAGCGGATCCTCCTACGAGCAGTACTTC
J gene: TRBJ2-5; V gene: TRBV29-1; clone size: NA; D gene: NA; CDR3 protein: CSVEEVGETQYF; CDR3 DNA: TGCAGCGTTGAAGAGGTCGGGGAGACCCAGTACTTC
J gene: TRBJ2-3; V gene: TRBV7-2; clone size: once; D gene: TRBD2; CDR3 protein: CASSPWWGGTDTQYF; CDR3 DNA: TGTGCCAGCAGCCCATGGTGGGGGGGGACAGATACGCAGTATTTT
J gene: TRBJ1-5; V gene: TRBV7-2; clone size: NA; D gene: NA; CDR3 protein: CASSLALGQPQHF; CDR3 DNA: TGTGCCAGCAGCTTAGCGCTCGGGCAGCCCCAGCATTTT
J gene: TRBJ1-5; V gene: TRBV28; clone size: once; D gene: TRBD1; CDR3 protein: CASSLSSSQGALIQHF; CDR3 DNA: TGTGCCAGCAGTTTATCGTCAAGCCAGGGGGCCCTCATCCAGCATTTT